The following is a T cell receptor (beta chain) sequence with its context. In the CD4+ fraction, cells were divided into CD45RA+ naive and CD45RA-negative memory subsets. The sample is drawn from a study of shared clonotypes between healthy human individuals. Study details: For every donor, three CD4 naive, three CD4 memory, two CD8 naive and one CD8 memory plates were used.

Each subset's genomic DNA was shared equally among a number of immunoSEQ plates. The data were produced by immunoSEQ multiplex PCR, yet TCRdb's version contains in-frame clones alone and is incomplete. Of 1,500,000 or so clones listed, 96% are singletons. Unmatched junction bases numbered 6, after V lost 5 bases and J lost 2 bases. The CDR3 contains 15 residues. Germline assignment: CDR1 MNHEY and CDR2 SMNVEV (reference sequence). The receptor was derived from a man between 25 and 39 years old in good health. V is TRBV27 and J is TRBJ2-3, with 8 bases aligning to TRBD1. The specimen sequenced was naive CD4+ T cells sorted from blood. Subset here: CD45RA+ positively selected. The CDR3 DNA follows: TGTGCCAGCAGTCCTCGGACAGGGACCACAGATACGCAGTATTTT. Protein sequence: CASSPRTGTTDTQYF.